The 20 T cell receptor beta chains given below trace back to one sample, sequenced in a study of T cell responses to AZD1222 COVID-19 vaccine. The assay was immunoSEQ multiplex PCR, and TCRdb's table has in-frame clones only and misses some. Here the sample spans under 95,000 clones, roughly 88% being singletons. The specimen comprised peripheral blood, sampled on day 0 of AZD1222 vaccination. Every receptor here comes from an adult in good health.

The gene calls are TRBV19 and TRBJ1-4, with 7 bases that match TRBD1. V trimming: 5 bases; J trimming: 8 bases; junction bases outside the gene matches: 17. CDR1 is LNHDA, CDR2 SQIVND, per germline (reference sequence). The CDR3 has 17 residues. The chain's CDR3 is CASSPARGTEFVEKLFF. In DNA, the CDR3 is TGTGCCAGTAGTCCGGCGCGGGGGACAGAGTTTGTCGAAAAACTGTTTTTT. The full variable domain, rest sourced from reference TRBV19 and TRBJ1-4, is DGGITQSPKYLFRKEGQNVTLSCEQNLNHDAMYWYRQDPGQGLRLIYYSQIVNDFQKGDIAEGYSVSREKKESFPLTVTSAQKNPTAFYLCASSPARGTEFVEKLFFGSGTQLSVL.

This clone was counted once. V usage is TRBV5-4 and J usage is TRBJ2-7; D may be TRBD2 (6 bases). The CDR3 has 15 amino acids. Looked up from germline, CDR1 is SGHNT and CDR2 is YYREEE (reference sequence). V lost 4 bases to trimming and J lost 4 bases, with 18 bases between them. CDR3 sequence (DNA): TGTGCCAGCAGCCCCCCTTCGGGAGCGGGTTACGAGCAGTACTTC. This gives the protein CASSPPSGAGYEQYF.

The chain carries TRBV7-9 and TRBJ1-5; 10 bases match TRBD1. V lost 1 base to trimming and J lost 3 bases; unmatched junction nucleotides: 0. The CDR3 extends over 15 amino acids. CDR1 is SEHNR and CDR2 is FQNEAQ in the germline V gene (reference sequence). The CDR3 DNA follows: TGTGCCAGCAGCTTAGGACAGGGGGCCAATCAGCCCCAGCATTTT. Protein product: CASSLGQGANQPQHF.

This clone came up a few times. The chain links TRBV7-9 to TRBJ2-5; 7 bases are a match to TRBD2. J was trimmed by 5 bases and V by 8 bases; bases with no gene match: 14. The CDR3 runs to 15 residues. Germline-derived CDR1 and CDR2 are SEHNR and FQNEAQ (reference sequence). CDR3 DNA sequence: TGTGCCAGCCCTCTGACGGCGGGAGTCGTGGAGACCCAGTACTTC. It is translated as CASPLTAGVVETQYF.

In this sample, this clone turned up once. V is TRBV5-8 and J is TRBJ1-5; D unresolved. CDR1 and CDR2 (germline): SGHTS, YDEGEE. The CDR3 is 14 amino acids. The V and J ends lost 0 bases and 4 bases respectively, with 8 bases between them. The CDR3 here is CASSLVMGNQPQHF. The CDR3 coding sequence is TGTGCCAGCAGCTTGGTAATGGGTAATCAGCCCCAGCATTTT.

J is TRBJ2-1 and V is TRBV19; the D gene is possibly TRBD2 (6 bases). Trimming removed 5 bases at V and 7 bases at J, with 21 bases between. This CDR3 region has 16 residues. Germline loops: CDR1 LNHDA, CDR2 SQIVND (reference sequence). The DNA for the CDR3 is TGTGCCAGTAGTGATCGCGGCGGGAATAAGGGGAATGAGCAGTTCTTC. Encoded protein: CASSDRGGNKGNEQFF.

This sequence joins TRBV11-1 and TRBJ2-3, with D hard to call. With 5 bases removed from V and 1 base from J, the gap between germline ends came to 4 bases. CDR3 length: 12 amino acids. In germline, CDR1 is SGHAT, CDR2 FQDESV (reference sequence). The CDR3 spells CASSLGTDTQYF. Here the CDR3 DNA reads TGTGCCAGCAGCCTAGGCACAGATACGCAGTATTTT.

The V and J genes are TRBV6-6 and TRBJ2-1, with TRBD2 identical over 10 bases. This CDR3 spans 16 amino acids. Per germline, CDR1 MNHNY and CDR2 SVGAGI (reference sequence). The ends lost 6 bases at V and 4 bases at J; junction bases unmatched: 9. CDR3 residues: CASRNPGTSAYNEQFF. CDR3 bases: TGTGCCAGCAGAAACCCCGGGACTAGCGCGTACAATGAGCAGTTCTTC.

The chain uses TRBV9 and TRBJ1-1; TRBD1 is a possible D gene (5 bases). Germline values: CDR1 SGDLS, CDR2 YYNGEE. This CDR3 is built from 12 residues. V gave up 3 bases and J gave up 11 bases, with 14 bases separating them. CDR3 sequence reads: CASSERGGRAFF. The CDR3 DNA is TGTGCCAGCAGCGAAAGGGGAGGACGTGCTTTCTTT.

The rearrangement joins TRBV5-1 to TRBJ2-1; 10 bases match TRBD1. Germline V lookup: CDR1 SGHRS, CDR2 YFSETQ. The CDR3 runs 14 residues. With 0 bases clipped from V and 8 bases from J, the junction kept 2 bases outside the gene matches. Here the CDR3 reads CASSLEDRGHEQFF. DNA for the CDR3: TGCGCCAGCAGCTTGGAAGACAGGGGGCATGAGCAGTTCTTC. The whole variable domain, remainder taken from reference TRBV5-1 and TRBJ2-1, is KAGVTQTPRYLIKTRGQQVTLSCSPISGHRSVSWYQQTPGQGLQFLFEYFSETQRNKGNFPGRFSGRQFSNSRSEMNVSTLELGDSALYLCASSLEDRGHEQFFGPGTRLTVL.

The V call is TRBV7-8, the J call TRBJ2-3; a possible D gene is TRBD2 (6 bases). V was clipped by 4 bases and J by 0 bases, with 14 bases between them. The germline CDR1 and CDR2 sequences are SGHVS and FQNEAQ. The CDR3 consists of 16 residues. The CDR3 DNA sequence: TGTGCCAGCAGCTACGAAGGGACTCCAAGCACAGATACGCAGTATTTT. It translates to CASSYEGTPSTDTQYF.

The chain recombines TRBV5-1 with TRBJ2-5; D remains unclear. CDR1 and CDR2 (germline): SGHRS, YFSETQ. Trimming left V 2 bases short and J 0 bases short, with 14 bases between. The CDR3 extends over 16 amino acids. The chain's CDR3 is CASSFAVLADQETQYF. CDR3 in DNA: TGCGCCAGCAGCTTCGCGGTCCTGGCGGACCAAGAGACCCAGTACTTC.

The chain links TRBV29-1 to TRBJ2-1; tentatively, D is TRBD2 (5 bases). Trimming stripped 4 bases from V and 5 bases from J, with 15 bases between. Looked up from germline, CDR1 is SQVTM and CDR2 is ANQGSEA. This CDR3 has 14 amino acids. The chain's CDR3 is CSVVRPGINNEQFF. The CDR3 nucleotides are TGCAGCGTTGTACGGCCGGGGATAAACAATGAGCAGTTCTTC.

The chain carries TRBV28 and TRBJ2-3, with 7 bases identical to TRBD2. The CDR3 runs 17 residues. The germline V gene has CDR1 MDHEN and CDR2 SYDVKM. The trim removed 6 bases at V and 1 base at J, leaving 13 bases unmatched. CDR3 residues: CASSYFPGGIGTDTQYF. CDR3 sequence (DNA): TGTGCCAGCAGCTATTTCCCGGGGGGTATCGGCACAGATACGCAGTATTTT.

V usage is TRBV12-3 or TRBV12-4 and J usage is TRBJ1-1; D is uncertain. This CDR3 has 13 residues. V lost 6 bases to trimming and J lost 4 bases, with 12 bases between them. The CDR3: CASSPQEVTEAFF. The CDR3 nucleotides are TGTGCCAGCAGCCCTCAAGAGGTCACTGAAGCTTTCTTT.

V gene TRBV5-1 combines with J gene TRBJ1-3; D is unclear. This CDR3 region has 15 residues. CDR1 is SGHRS and CDR2 is YFSETQ in the germline V gene. V lost 1 base and J lost 4, with 12 bases in between. CDR3: CASSLSFWEGNTIYF. CDR3 DNA sequence: TGCGCCAGCAGCTTGTCGTTTTGGGAAGGAAACACCATATATTTT.

This clone was detected only a few times. The rearrangement links TRBV15 to TRBJ1-5; tentatively, D is TRBD1 (5 bases). CDR1 and CDR2 (germline): LNHNV, YYDKDF (reference sequence). This CDR3 has 13 amino acids. V dropped 3 bases and J dropped 7 bases, with 10 bases sitting between them. The chain's CDR3 is CATSSTQGQPQHF. The CDR3 nucleotides are TGTGCCACCAGCAGTACCCAGGGACAGCCCCAGCATTTT.

The count of this clone is one. This chain joins TRBV12-3 or TRBV12-4 and TRBJ1-4, with D maybe TRBD1 (6 bases). This CDR3 has 13 residues. Trimming removed 1 base from V and 8 bases from J, with 8 bases in between. The CDR3 loop reads CASSLVRGEKLFF. The CDR3 DNA is TGTGCCAGCAGTTTAGTCAGGGGCGAAAAACTGTTTTTT.

The genes are TRBV28 and TRBJ2-1; 13 positions agree with TRBD2. This CDR3 comprises 15 residues. Germline V gene sequence: CDR1 MDHEN, CDR2 SYDVKM. With V trimmed by 6 bases and J by 15 bases, 14 bases remained unmatched. CDR3 region: CASRPSLAGGPLAFF. CDR3 coding DNA: TGTGCCAGCAGACCCTCACTAGCGGGAGGGCCCTTGGCGTTCTTC.

This clone occurred once. The rearrangement uses TRBV3-1 (or the pseudogene TRBV3-2) and TRBJ2-6; D not certain. Germline V lookup: CDR1 LGHDT, CDR2 YNNKEL (reference sequence). This CDR3 is 16 amino acids long. Trimming took off 1 base at V and 3 bases at J, with 10 bases between the two ends. Written as DNA, the CDR3 is TGTGCCAGCAGCCAAGGGACGGGCTTTGGGGCCAACGTCCTGACTTTC. This encodes CASSQGTGFGANVLTF.